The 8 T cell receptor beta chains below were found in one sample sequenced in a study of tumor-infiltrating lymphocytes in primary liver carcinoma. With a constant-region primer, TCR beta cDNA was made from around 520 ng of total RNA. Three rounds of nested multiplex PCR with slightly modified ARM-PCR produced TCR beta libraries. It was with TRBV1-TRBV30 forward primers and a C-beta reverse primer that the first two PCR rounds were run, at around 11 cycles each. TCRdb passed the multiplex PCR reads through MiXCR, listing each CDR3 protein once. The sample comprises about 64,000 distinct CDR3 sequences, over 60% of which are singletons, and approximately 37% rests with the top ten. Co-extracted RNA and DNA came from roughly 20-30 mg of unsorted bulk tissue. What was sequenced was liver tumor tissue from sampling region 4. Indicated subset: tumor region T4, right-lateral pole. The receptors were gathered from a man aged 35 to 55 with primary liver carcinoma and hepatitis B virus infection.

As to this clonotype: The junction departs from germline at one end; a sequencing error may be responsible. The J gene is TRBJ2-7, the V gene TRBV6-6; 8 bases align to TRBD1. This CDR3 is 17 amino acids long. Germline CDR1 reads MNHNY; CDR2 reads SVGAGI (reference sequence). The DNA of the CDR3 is TGTGCCAGCAGTCCAGCGCCAGGACAGGGATACTCCTACGAGCAGCACTTC. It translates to CASSPAPGQGYSYEQHF.

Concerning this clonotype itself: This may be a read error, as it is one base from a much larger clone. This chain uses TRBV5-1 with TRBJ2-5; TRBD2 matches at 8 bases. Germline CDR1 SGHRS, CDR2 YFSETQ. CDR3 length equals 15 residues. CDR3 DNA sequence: TGCGCCAGCAGCTTAAGCGGGAGCGCGGAAGAGATCCAGTACTTC. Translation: CASSLSGSAEEIQYF.

The CDR3, as DNA: TGTGCCATCACCAAACGATCGGGACTAGCGGGAGGGTTCTCCTACCAGTACTTC. Translated, it gives CAITKRSGLAGGFSYQYF. The chain has TRBV10-3 and TRBJ2-7, with TRBD2 matching 16 bases. This CDR3 is 18 amino acids long. Looked up from germline, CDR1 is ENHRY and CDR2 is SYGVKD. The junction had 19 bases not matched to a gene; V was cut back by 7 bases and J by 10 bases.

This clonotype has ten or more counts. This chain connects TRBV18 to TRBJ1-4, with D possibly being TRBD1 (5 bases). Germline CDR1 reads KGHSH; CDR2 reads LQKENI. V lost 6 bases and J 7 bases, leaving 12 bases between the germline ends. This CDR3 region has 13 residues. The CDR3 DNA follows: TGTGCCAGCTCGGCGGGGCTAAGTGAAAAACTGTTTTTT. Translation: CASSAGLSEKLFF.

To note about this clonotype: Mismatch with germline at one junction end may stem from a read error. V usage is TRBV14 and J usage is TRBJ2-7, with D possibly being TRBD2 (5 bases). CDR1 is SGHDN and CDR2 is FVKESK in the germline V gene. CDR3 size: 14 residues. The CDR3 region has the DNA TGTGTCAGCAGCCCGGACTTTCGTAGGCACGAGCTGTACTTC. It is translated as CVSSPDFRRHELYF.

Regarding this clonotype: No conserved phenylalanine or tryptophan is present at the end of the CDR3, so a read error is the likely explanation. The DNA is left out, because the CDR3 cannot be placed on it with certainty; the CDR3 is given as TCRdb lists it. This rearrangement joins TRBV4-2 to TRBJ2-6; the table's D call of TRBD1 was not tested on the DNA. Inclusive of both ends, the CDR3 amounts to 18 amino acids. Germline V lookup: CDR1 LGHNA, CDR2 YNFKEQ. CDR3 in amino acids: CASSQAATGGTGANVLTL.

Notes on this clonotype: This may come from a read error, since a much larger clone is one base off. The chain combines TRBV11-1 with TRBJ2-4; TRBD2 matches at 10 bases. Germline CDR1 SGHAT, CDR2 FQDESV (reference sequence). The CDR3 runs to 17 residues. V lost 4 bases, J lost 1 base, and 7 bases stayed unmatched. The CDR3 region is CASSSPVTSGAKNIQYF. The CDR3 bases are TGTGCCAGCAGCTCTCCCGTGACTAGCGGGGCCAAAAACATTCAGTACTTC.

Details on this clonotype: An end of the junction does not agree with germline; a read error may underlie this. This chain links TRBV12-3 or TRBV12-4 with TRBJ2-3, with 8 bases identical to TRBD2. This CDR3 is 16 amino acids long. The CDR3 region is CASTLGRSGGTDTQYF. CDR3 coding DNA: TGTGCCAGCACCTTGGGGAGGAGCGGGGGCACAGATACACAGTATTTT.